The 8 T cell receptor beta chains reported below all come from one sample, sequenced in a study of T cell changes during pregnancy in multiple sclerosis. Profiled with immunoSEQ multiplex PCR; TCRdb holds only in-frame clones, not every one. The sample has about 69,000 clones, approximately 92% seen once. Here the sequenced sample was peripheral blood, taken in the third trimester of pregnancy. These receptors all stem from a female donor in good health, enrolled as a control in a pregnancy study.

The chain uses TRBV2 and TRBJ1-3; 8 bases are shared with TRBD1. The V and J ends lost 6 bases and 3 bases, in that order; junction bases with no gene match: 4. Looked up from germline, CDR1 is SNHLY and CDR2 is FYNNEI. The CDR3 runs 14 residues. For the CDR3, the DNA is TGTGCCAGCAGAGACAGGGGTGGTGGAAACACCATATATTTT. Its translation: CASRDRGGGNTIYF. The full variable domain, with the rest looked up from reference TRBV2 and TRBJ1-3, is EPEVTQTPSHQVTQMGQEVILRCVPISNHLYFYWYRQILGQKVEFLVSFYNNEISEKSEIFDDQFSVERPDGSNFTLKIRSTKLEDSAMYFCASRDRGGGNTIYFGEGSWLTVV.

This clone came up a few times. This rearrangement joins TRBV9 to TRBJ1-4; TRBD1 matches at 10 bases. This CDR3 has 15 amino acids. V trimming: 1 base; J trimming: 5 bases; junction bases outside the gene matches: 2. Per germline, CDR1 SGDLS and CDR2 YYNGEE. DNA for the CDR3: TGTGCCAGCAGCGTAAGGGGACAGGGGAATGAAAAACTGTTTTTT. It codes for CASSVRGQGNEKLFF. Based on the CDR3 plus reference TRBV9 and TRBJ1-4, the full variable domain is DSGVTQTPKHLITATGQRVTLRCSPRSGDLSVYWYQQSLDQGLQFLIQYYNGEERAKGNILERFSAQQFPDLHSELNLSSLELGDSALYFCASSVRGQGNEKLFFGSGTQLSVL.

The chain carries TRBV7-9 and TRBJ1-2, with D perhaps matching TRBD1 (5 bases). Trimming removed 1 base from V and 5 bases from J, with 8 bases in between. Germline V gives CDR1 SEHNR, CDR2 FQNEAQ (reference sequence). The CDR3 is 13 residues long. DNA of the CDR3: TGTGCCAGCAGCTTAGGGGGGGGATATGGCTACACCTTC. It translates to CASSLGGGYGYTF.

This chain joins TRBV2 and TRBJ2-3; perhaps TRBD2 as D (6 bases). CDR1 is SNHLY and CDR2 is FYNNEI in the germline V gene. Trimming left V 4 bases short and J 4 bases short, with 9 bases between. The CDR3 extends over 13 amino acids. The CDR3 spells CASSAGDPDTQYF. The DNA for the CDR3 is TGTGCCAGCAGTGCGGGAGATCCAGATACGCAGTATTTT.

The chain carries TRBV30 and TRBJ1-5; 7 nucleotides line up with TRBD1. Germline-derived CDR1 and CDR2 are GTSNPN and SVGIG (reference sequence). With V trimmed by 0 bases and J by 7 bases, 3 bases remained unmatched. This CDR3 has 13 residues. The DNA of the CDR3 is TGTGCCTGGAGTGTGAGGGGGCAACAGCCCCAGCATTTT. Translation: CAWSVRGQQPQHF.

The chain recombines TRBV14 with TRBJ2-5; D may be TRBD1 (5 bases). The CDR3 runs 13 residues. Trimming shortened V by 4 bases and J by 2 bases, and 8 bases separated the two germline ends. Germline V gene data show CDR1 as SGHDN and CDR2 as FVKESK. For the CDR3, the DNA is TGTGCCAGCAGCCGACAGTTGCAAGAGACCCAGTACTTC. It is translated as CASSRQLQETQYF.

The chain couples TRBV6-6 to TRBJ2-3, with 7 bases identical to TRBD2. Losses at the gene ends were 5 bases for V and 4 bases for J; bases not matched to a gene: 6. CDR3 length: 14 amino acids. Germline V gene lookup returns CDR1 MNHNY and CDR2 SVGAGI (reference sequence). The CDR3 DNA reads as TGTGCCAGCAGTGGACTAGTCAGCGCAGATACGCAGTATTTT. Its protein product is CASSGLVSADTQYF.

The chain couples TRBV4-3 to TRBJ2-5, with TRBD2 identical over 9 bases. The J call may be wrong; the DNA end is better matched by TRBJ2-7. The CDR3 has 17 amino acids. Germline V gene data show CDR1 as LGHNA and CDR2 as YSLEER. CDR3 DNA: TGCGCCAGCAGCCAAGATCTCGCTAGCGGGAAATCCTACGAGCAGTACTTC. Residues: CASSQDLASGKSYEQYF.